The next 10 T cell receptor beta chains were all read from a single sample in a study of T cell responses to AZD1222 COVID-19 vaccine. The table came from immunoSEQ multiplex PCR; TCRdb's copy has only in-frame clones and leaves some out. The table includes 85,000 to 90,000 clones, about 90% detected once. The sample consisted of peripheral blood, taken on day 0 of MenACWY control vaccination. The source of these receptors is an adult in good health.

This clone was recorded once. The chain employs TRBV5-4 and TRBJ2-3, with 11 nucleotides matching TRBD2. The germline CDR1 and CDR2 sequences are SGHNT and YYREEE (reference sequence). V lost 4 bases and J lost 1; bases outside the gene matches: 2. The CDR3 totals 15 residues. The CDR3 DNA reads as TGTGCCAGCAGCGAGACTAGCGGGGGCACAGATACGCAGTATTTT. Encoded protein: CASSETSGGTDTQYF.

The gene calls are TRBV7-2 and TRBJ1-5; perhaps TRBD1 as D (6 bases). Trimming pared 5 bases from V and 3 bases from J, leaving 14 bases between. From germline, CDR1 is SGHTA and CDR2 FQGNSA. The length of the CDR3 is 15 residues. The CDR3 is CASSVTDSPNQPQHF. The CDR3 DNA is TGTGCCAGCAGCGTGACGGACAGCCCCAATCAGCCCCAGCATTTT.

This rearrangement joins TRBV30 to TRBJ1-4, with D perhaps matching TRBD1 (6 bases). V was cut by 3 bases and J by 4 bases, with 9 bases left in between. Germline V lookup: CDR1 GTSNPN, CDR2 SVGIG (reference sequence). CDR3 length: 13 residues. In nucleotides, the CDR3 is TGTGCCTGGAGAGGACAGAGTAATGAAAAACTGTTTTTT. It encodes CAWRGQSNEKLFF.

This chain uses TRBV4-2 with TRBJ2-7, with TRBD2 as a possible D gene (5 bases). Germline loops: CDR1 LGHNA, CDR2 YNFKEQ. The CDR3 totals 14 residues. V dropped 5 bases and J dropped 3 bases, with 14 bases sitting between them. The CDR3 here is CASSTRSGVYEQYF. The CDR3 DNA sequence: TGTGCCAGCAGCACTAGGTCCGGCGTCTACGAGCAGTACTTC.

The rearrangement links TRBV28 to TRBJ1-5, with D unresolved. The germline CDR1 and CDR2 sequences are MDHEN and SYDVKM. There are 15 residues in the CDR3. Trimming took off 5 bases at V and 2 bases at J, with 13 bases between the two ends. This CDR3 is CASSTSDRGNQPQHF. For the CDR3, the DNA is TGTGCCAGCAGTACCTCAGACCGGGGCAATCAGCCCCAGCATTTT.

The CDR3, as DNA: TGTGCCAGTAGTAGGATGGGGCAGCCCCAGCATTTT. Translating gives CASSRMGQPQHF. The J gene is TRBJ1-5, the V gene TRBV19; D not certain. The CDR3 length is 12 residues. Germline V CDR1 and CDR2: LNHDA, SQIVND (reference sequence). V was shortened by 4 bases and J by 7 bases, with 8 bases between the two germline ends.

The chain carries TRBV12-5 and TRBJ1-2; 10 positions match TRBD1. The V gene's germline CDR1 is LGHNT and CDR2 FRNRAP. The V gene end was trimmed by 11 bases and the J gene end by 8 bases; junction bases not matched to a gene: 17. The CDR3 sequence is 15 residues long. In DNA, the CDR3 is TGTGCTCGGGGGGCCGCCGGGACAGGGGAGGGGGGCTACACCTTC. This translates into CARGAAGTGEGGYTF.

The chain couples TRBV3-1 (or the pseudogene TRBV3-2) to TRBJ2-7; TRBD1 aligns across 12 bases. The germline CDR1 and CDR2 sequences are LGHDT and YNNKEL (reference sequence). The CDR3 extends over 15 amino acids. The V segment lost 3 bases and the J segment 4 bases; nucleotides outside the gene matches: 4. CDR3 sequence reads: CASSHRDRGRYEQYF. In nucleotides, the CDR3 is TGTGCCAGCAGCCACCGGGACAGGGGGCGGTACGAGCAGTACTTC.

The rearrangement joins TRBV5-1 to TRBJ1-1; no firm D call. The V end lost 4 bases, the J end lost 0 bases, and 7 bases lay between the germline ends. CDR1 and CDR2 (germline): SGHRS, YFSETQ. The CDR3 loop spans 13 amino acids. In DNA form, the CDR3 reads TGCGCCAGCAGCCCGAGAATGAACACTGAAGCTTTCTTT. As protein: CASSPRMNTEAFF.

The rearrangement uses TRBV28 and TRBJ2-7, with D tentatively TRBD2 (6 bases). Germline V gene lookup returns CDR1 MDHEN and CDR2 SYDVKM. Trimming took off 7 bases at V and 2 bases at J, with 24 bases between the two ends. The CDR3 consists of 17 residues. DNA for the CDR3: TGTGCCAGCACTTTTTCGACGGGGGAGGCCCGGACCTACGAGCAGTACTTC. Its protein product is CASTFSTGEARTYEQYF.